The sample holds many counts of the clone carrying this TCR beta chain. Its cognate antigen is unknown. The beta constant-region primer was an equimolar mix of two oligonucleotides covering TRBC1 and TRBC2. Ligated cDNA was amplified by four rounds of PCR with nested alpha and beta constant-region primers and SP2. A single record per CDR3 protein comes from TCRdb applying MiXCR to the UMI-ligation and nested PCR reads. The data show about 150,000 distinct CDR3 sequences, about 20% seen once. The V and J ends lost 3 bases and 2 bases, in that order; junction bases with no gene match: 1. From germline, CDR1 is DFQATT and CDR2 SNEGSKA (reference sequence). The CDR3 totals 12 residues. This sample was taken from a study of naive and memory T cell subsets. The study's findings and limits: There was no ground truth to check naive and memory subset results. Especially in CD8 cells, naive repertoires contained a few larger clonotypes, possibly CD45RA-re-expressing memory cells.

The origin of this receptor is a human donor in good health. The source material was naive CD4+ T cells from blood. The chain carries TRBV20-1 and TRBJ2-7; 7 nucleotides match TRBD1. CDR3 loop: CSASGTAYEQYF. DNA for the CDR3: TGCAGTGCTAGTGGGACAGCCTACGAGCAGTACTTC.